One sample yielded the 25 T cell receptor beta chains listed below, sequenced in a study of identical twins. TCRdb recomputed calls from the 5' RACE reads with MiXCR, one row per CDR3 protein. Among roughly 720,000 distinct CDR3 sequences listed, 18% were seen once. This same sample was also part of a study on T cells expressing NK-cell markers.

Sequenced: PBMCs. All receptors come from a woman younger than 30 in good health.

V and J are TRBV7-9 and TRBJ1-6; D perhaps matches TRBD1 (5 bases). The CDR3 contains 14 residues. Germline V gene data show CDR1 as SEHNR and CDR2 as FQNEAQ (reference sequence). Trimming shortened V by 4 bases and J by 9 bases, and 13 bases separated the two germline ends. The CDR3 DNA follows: TGTGCCAGCAGCTCCGGAGGGGCGAGTTCACCCCTCCACTTT. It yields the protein CASSSGGASSPLHF.

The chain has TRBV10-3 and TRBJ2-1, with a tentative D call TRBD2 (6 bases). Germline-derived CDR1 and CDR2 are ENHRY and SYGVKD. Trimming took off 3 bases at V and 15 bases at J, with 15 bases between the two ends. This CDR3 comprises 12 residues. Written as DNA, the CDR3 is TGTGCCATCAGTGATTCTGGACTACCCCCGTTCTTC. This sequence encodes CAISDSGLPPFF.

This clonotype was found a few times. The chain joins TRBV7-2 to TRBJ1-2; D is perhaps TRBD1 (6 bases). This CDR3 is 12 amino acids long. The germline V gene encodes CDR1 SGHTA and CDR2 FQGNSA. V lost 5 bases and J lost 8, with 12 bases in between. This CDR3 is CASSRAGEGYTF. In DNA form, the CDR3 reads TGTGCCAGCAGCCGGGCAGGGGAAGGCTACACCTTC.

The CDR3 loop reads CASSFRIAGYSYEQYF. CDR3 sequence (DNA): TGTGCCAGCAGCTTCCGCATAGCGGGTTACTCCTACGAGCAGTACTTC. The V call is TRBV7-8, the J call TRBJ2-7; TRBD2 aligns across 7 bases. Germline trimming cut 3 bases from V and 0 bases from J; bases unmatched to any gene: 8. In germline, CDR1 is SGHVS, CDR2 FQNEAQ. The CDR3 covers 16 residues.

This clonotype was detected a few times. This chain's CDR3 is CATSDLNDNEQFF. DNA for the CDR3: TGTGCCACCAGTGATTTAAACGACAATGAGCAGTTCTTC. The chain combines TRBV24-1 with TRBJ2-1, with D hard to call. V was cut by 1 base and J by 5 bases, with 5 bases left in between. The CDR3 consists of 13 residues. Germline V gene data show CDR1 as KGHDR and CDR2 as SFDVKD.

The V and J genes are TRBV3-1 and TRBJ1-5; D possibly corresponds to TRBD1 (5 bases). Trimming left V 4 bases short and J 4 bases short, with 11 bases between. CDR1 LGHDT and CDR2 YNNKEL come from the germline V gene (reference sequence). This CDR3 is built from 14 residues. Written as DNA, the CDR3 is TGTGCCAGCAGCCGATCGCAGGGAAATCAGCCCCAGCATTTT. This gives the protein CASSRSQGNQPQHF.

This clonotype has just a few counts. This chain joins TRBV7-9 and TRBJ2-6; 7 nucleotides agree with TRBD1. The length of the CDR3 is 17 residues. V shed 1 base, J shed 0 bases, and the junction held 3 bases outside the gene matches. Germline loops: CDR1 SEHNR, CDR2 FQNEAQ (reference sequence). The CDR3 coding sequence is TGTGCCAGCAGCTTAGGGACAGGAAACTCTGGGGCCAACGTCCTGACTTTC. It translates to CASSLGTGNSGANVLTF.

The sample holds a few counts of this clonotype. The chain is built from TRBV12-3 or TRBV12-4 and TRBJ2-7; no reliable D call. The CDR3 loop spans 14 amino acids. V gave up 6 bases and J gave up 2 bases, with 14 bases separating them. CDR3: CASRETQPPYEQYF. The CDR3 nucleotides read TGTGCCAGCAGGGAGACTCAACCACCCTACGAGCAGTACTTC.

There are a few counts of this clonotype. In nucleotides, the CDR3 is TGCGCCAGCAGCGGGGGACACCGGCCTAGCACAGATACGCAGTATTTT. This translates into CASSGGHRPSTDTQYF. V is TRBV5-1 and J is TRBJ2-3; a weak D match, TRBD1 (6 bases). CDR3 size: 16 residues. V was pared by 4 bases and J by 0 bases, with 15 bases between. Germline values: CDR1 SGHRS, CDR2 YFSETQ.

The CDR3 is CASSFGPREEQFF. In DNA, the CDR3 is TGCGCCAGCAGCTTCGGGCCCCGGGAGGAGCAGTTCTTC. The J gene is TRBJ2-1, the V gene TRBV5-1; the D gene is possibly TRBD2 (6 bases). Deletions cut 2 bases from V and 10 bases from J, with 13 bases between. The CDR3 contains 13 residues. Per germline, CDR1 SGHRS and CDR2 YFSETQ.

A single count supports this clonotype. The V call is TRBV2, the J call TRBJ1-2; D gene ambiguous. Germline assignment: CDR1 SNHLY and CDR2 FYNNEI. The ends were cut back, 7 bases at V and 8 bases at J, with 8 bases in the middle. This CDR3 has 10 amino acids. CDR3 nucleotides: TGTGCCAGCACAAGAGAGGGCTACACCTTC. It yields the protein CASTREGYTF. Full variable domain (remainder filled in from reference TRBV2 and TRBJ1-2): EPEVTQTPSHQVTQMGQEVILRCVPISNHLYFYWYRQILGQKVEFLVSFYNNEISEKSEIFDDQFSVERPDGSNFTLKIRSTKLEDSAMYFCASTREGYTFGSGTRLTVV.

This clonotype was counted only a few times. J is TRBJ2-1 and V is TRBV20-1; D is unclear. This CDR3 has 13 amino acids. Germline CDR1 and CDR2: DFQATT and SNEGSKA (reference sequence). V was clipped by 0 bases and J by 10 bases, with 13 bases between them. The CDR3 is CSARDRYLGEQFF. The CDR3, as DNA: TGCAGTGCTAGAGATCGCTACCTCGGGGAGCAGTTCTTC.

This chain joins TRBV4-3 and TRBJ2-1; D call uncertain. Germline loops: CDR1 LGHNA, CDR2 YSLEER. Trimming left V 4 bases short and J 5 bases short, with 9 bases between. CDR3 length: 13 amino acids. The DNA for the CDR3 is TGCGCCAGCAGCCGGACGCATCACAATGAGCAGTTCTTC. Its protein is CASSRTHHNEQFF.

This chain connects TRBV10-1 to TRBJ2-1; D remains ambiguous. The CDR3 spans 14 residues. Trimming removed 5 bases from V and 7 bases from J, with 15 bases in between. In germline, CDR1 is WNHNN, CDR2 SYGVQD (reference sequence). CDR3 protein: CASSKARSLNEQFF. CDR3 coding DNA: TGCGCCAGCAGTAAGGCTAGATCCCTAAATGAGCAGTTCTTC.

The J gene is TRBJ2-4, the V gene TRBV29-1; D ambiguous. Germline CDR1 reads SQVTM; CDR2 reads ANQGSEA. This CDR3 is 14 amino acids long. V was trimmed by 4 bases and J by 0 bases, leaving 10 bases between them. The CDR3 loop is CSVGSAIAKNIQYF. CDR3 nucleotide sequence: TGCAGCGTTGGTTCCGCTATAGCCAAAAACATTCAGTACTTC.

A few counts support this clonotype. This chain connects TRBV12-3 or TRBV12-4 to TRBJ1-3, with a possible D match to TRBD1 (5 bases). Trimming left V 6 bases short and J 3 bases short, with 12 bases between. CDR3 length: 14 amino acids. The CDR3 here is CASSFTGIGNTIYF. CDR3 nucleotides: TGTGCCAGCAGCTTCACAGGAATTGGAAACACCATATATTTT.

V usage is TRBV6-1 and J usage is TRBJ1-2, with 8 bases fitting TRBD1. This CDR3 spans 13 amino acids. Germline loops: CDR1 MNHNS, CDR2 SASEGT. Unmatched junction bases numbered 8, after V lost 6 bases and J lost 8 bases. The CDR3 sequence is CASRGPGGDGYTF. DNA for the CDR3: TGTGCCAGCAGGGGACCAGGGGGCGACGGCTACACCTTC.

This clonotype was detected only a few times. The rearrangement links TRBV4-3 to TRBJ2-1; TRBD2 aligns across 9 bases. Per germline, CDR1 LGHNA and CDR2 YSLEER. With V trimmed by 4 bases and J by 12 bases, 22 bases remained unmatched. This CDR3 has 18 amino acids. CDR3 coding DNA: TGCGCCAGCAGCCGGAAAGCGGTCGGGACTAGCTTTGCCTCGGGGCAGTTCTTC. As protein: CASSRKAVGTSFASGQFF.

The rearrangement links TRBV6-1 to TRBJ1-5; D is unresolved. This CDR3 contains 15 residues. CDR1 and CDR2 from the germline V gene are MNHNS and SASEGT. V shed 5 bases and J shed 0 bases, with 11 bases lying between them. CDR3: CASSLGRISNQPQHF. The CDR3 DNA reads TGTGCCAGCAGTCTCGGACGGATTAGCAATCAGCCCCAGCATTTT.

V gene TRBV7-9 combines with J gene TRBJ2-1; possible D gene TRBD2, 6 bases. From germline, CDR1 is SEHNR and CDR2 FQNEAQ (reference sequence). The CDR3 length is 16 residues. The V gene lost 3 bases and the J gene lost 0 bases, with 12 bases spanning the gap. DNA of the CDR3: TGTGCCAGCAGCTTCGGGGGTATCCGCTCCTACAATGAGCAGTTCTTC. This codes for CASSFGGIRSYNEQFF.

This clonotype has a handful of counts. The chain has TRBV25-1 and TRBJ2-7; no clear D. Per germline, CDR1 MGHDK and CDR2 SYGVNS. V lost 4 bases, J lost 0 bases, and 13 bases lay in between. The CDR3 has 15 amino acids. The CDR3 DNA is TGTGCCAGCAGTGCTACTGGACGGTTCTCCTACGAGCAGTACTTC. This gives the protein CASSATGRFSYEQYF.

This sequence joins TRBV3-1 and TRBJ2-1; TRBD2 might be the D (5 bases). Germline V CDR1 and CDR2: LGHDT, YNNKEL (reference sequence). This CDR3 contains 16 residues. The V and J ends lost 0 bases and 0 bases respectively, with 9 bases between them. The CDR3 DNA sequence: TGTGCCAGCAGCCAAGATTCGGGAATCTCCTACAATGAGCAGTTCTTC. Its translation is CASSQDSGISYNEQFF.

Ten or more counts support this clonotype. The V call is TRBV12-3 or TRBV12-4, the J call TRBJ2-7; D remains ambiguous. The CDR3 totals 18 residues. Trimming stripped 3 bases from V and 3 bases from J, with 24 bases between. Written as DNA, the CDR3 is TGTGCCAGCAGTTTCGGCAAACTATCTGTCTCTTCCCACTACGAGCAGTACTTC. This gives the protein CASSFGKLSVSSHYEQYF.

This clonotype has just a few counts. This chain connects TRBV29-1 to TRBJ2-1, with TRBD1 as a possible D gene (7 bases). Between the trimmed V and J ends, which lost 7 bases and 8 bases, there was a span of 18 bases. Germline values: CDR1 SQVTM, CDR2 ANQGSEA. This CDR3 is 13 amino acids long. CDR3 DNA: TGCAGCGCACTAGCCCTAGGGGGCCATGAGCAGTTCTTC. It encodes CSALALGGHEQFF.

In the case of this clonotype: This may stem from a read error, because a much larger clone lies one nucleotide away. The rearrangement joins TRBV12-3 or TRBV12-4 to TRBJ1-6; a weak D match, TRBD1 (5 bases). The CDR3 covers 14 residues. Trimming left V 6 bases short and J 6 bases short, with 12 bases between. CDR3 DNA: TGTGCCAGCAGCCGAGGCGGGGGTAATTCACCCCTCCACTTT. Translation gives CASSRGGGNSPLHF.